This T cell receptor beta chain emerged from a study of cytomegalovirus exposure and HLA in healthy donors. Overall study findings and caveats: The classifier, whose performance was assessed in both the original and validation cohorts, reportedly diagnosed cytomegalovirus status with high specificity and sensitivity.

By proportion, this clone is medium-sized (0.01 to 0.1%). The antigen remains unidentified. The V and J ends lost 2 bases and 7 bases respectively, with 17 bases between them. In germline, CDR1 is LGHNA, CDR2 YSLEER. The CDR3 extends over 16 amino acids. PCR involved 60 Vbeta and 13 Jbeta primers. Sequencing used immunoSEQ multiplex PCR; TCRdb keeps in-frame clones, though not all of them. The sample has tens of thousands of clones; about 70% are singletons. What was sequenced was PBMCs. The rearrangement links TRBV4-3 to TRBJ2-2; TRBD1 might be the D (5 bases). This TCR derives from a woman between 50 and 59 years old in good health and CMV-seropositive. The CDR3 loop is CASSQSARAPGGELFF. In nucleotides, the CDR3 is TGCGCCAGCAGCCAAAGTGCCAGGGCCCCAGGCGGGGAGCTGTTTTTT.